This T cell receptor (beta chain) was recorded in a study of OX40 agonist ivuxolimab in advanced cancers. Study information: People in dose escalation had one of these cancers: hepatocellular carcinoma, melanoma, renal cell or head and neck cancer. Patients were over 65% male with ages roughly 23 to 79, mean approximately 55. Study conclusions and caveats: At 0.1 to 3.0 mg/kg and by week 6, CD4+ and CD8+ T cells in the blood had expanded clonally.

CDR1 is SEHNR, CDR2 FQNEAQ, per germline (reference sequence). This CDR3 comprises 14 residues. V dropped 5 bases and J dropped 10; count of bases not matched to a gene: 12. Details on this clone: Its antigen is not known.

Prior autoimmune disease or systemic immunosuppression barred patients. TCRdb's copy holds only in-frame clones and misses some; the assay was immunoSEQ multiplex PCR. The sample has about 69,000 clones; 90% are singletons. The gene calls are TRBV7-9 and TRBJ1-2, with 8 nucleotides matching TRBD1. The sample was CD4+ or CD8+ T cells sorted from blood, taken in a trial of the OX40 agonist ivuxolimab. The clonotype comes from an adult with an advanced solid tumor such as melanoma, head and neck, liver or kidney cancer. CDR3 region: CASSPAGTGLSYTF. CDR3 nucleotide sequence: TGTGCCAGCAGCCCGGCGGGGACAGGCCTATCCTACACCTTC.